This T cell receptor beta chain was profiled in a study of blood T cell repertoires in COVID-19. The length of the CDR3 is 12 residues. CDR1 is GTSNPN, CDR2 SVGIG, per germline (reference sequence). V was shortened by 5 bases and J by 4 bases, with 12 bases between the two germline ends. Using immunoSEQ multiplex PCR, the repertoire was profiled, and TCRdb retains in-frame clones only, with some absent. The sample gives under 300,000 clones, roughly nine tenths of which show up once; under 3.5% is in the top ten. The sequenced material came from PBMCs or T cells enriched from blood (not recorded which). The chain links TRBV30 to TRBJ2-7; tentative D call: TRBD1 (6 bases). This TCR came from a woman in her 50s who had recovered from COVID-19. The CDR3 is CAWGHGQYEQYF. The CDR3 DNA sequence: TGTGCCTGGGGCCACGGACAGTACGAGCAGTACTTC.